This TCR beta chain was retrieved from a study of shared clonotypes between healthy human individuals. The study, taken as a whole, reports: The donor pool, a small one, limited the genetic and exposure-history diversity represented.

In germline, CDR1 is SEHNR, CDR2 FQNEAQ (reference sequence). The length of the CDR3 is 14 residues. The V and J ends lost 0 bases and 5 bases respectively, with 10 bases between them. As to this clone: Its specificity is not known.

The data were produced by immunoSEQ multiplex PCR, yet TCRdb's version contains in-frame clones alone and is incomplete. The sample has nearly 1,000,000 clones; around three quarters are singletons. The chain couples TRBV7-9 to TRBJ1-1, with a possible D match to TRBD1 (5 bases). The sequencing input was memory CD4+ T cells sorted from blood. The subset is: CD45RA-negative fraction. The TCR was taken from a man aged 18 to 30 in good health. CDR3: CASSLAQGWTEAFF. The CDR3 region has the DNA TGTGCCAGCAGCTTAGCGCAGGGTTGGACTGAAGCTTTCTTT.